These T cell receptor beta chains were read from a single sample in a study of blood T cell repertoires in COVID-19. Using immunoSEQ multiplex PCR, the repertoire was profiled, and TCRdb retains in-frame clones only, with some absent. This table holds under 30,000 clones, roughly 94% found once. Sequenced material: peripheral blood. The source is a man aged 50-59 years with active COVID-19. Each CDR3 is given with its conserved first and last residue. D genes are given only for firm matches. Where a row states a size, it is once, few, many or the class of an expanded clone; other rows omit it.

TRBJ2-7,.,TRBV19,.,TGTGCCAGTAGTATCGTCGTGGAGGGGCACTACGAGCAGTACTTC,CASSIVVEGHYEQYF
TRBJ2-5,.,TRBV2,TRBD2,TGTGCCAGCAGGACTACTAGCGGGAGGTGGACCCAGTACTTC,CASRTTSGRWTQYF
TRBJ2-5,.,TRBV27,TRBD2,TGTGCCAGCAGACGTCGGGCGACTAGCGGATCCCAAGAGACCCAGTACTTC,CASRRRATSGSQETQYF
TRBJ2-3,few,TRBV7-9,TRBD2,TGTGCCAGCAGCTTCCCGGAGCGGGAGGGTGAGGTTACGCAGTATTTT,CASSFPEREGEVTQYF
TRBJ2-7,.,TRBV15,.,TGTGCCACCAGCAGAGATCTTAGTCAGGATGCCTACGAGCAGTACTTC,CATSRDLSQDAYEQYF
TRBJ2-7,.,TRBV21-1,.,TGTGCCAGCAGCAGGGCCCCTGGGAGGACTACCTACGAGCAGTACTTC,CASSRAPGRTTYEQYF
TRBJ2-7,.,TRBV9,TRBD1,TGTGCCAGCAGCCCCCGACAGGGGGCCTACGAGCAGTACTTC,CASSPRQGAYEQYF
TRBJ1-2,.,TRBV2,TRBD1,TGTGCCAGCAGTGCGACAGGGCTCTATGGCTACACCTTC,CASSATGLYGYTF
TRBJ1-1,.,TRBV6-5,TRBD1,TGTGCCAGCAGTTGGGACTCCGGGACAGGGAACACTGAAGCTTTCTTT,CASSWDSGTGNTEAFF
TRBJ2-3,.,TRBV5-1,.,TGCGCCAGCTGCGGGGCTCACTATTACACAGATACGCAGTATTTT,CASCGAHYYTDTQYF
TRBJ2-1,.,TRBV3-1/TRBV3-2,.,TGTGCCAGCAGCCAGACATACAATGAGCAGTTCTTC,CASSQTYNEQFF
TRBJ2-5,once,TRBV2,.,TGTGCCAGCAGTGAGCGGGGTAAGAGCGGTGAGACCCAGTACTTC,CASSERGKSGETQYF
TRBJ2-1,.,TRBV15,TRBD2,TGTGCCACCAGCAGAGTCGGGAGGGGGGAGTTCTTC,CATSRVGRGEFF
TRBJ1-2,.,TRBV6-5,TRBD1,TGTGCCAGCAGCGTGGGACAGGCCGCCGTTTATGGCTACACCTTC,CASSVGQAAVYGYTF
TRBJ2-7,few,TRBV5-4,TRBD2,TGTGCCAGCAGCCCGGCGGGGGTTTACGAGCAGTACTTC,CASSPAGVYEQYF
TRBJ2-1,.,TRBV6-4,TRBD2,TGTGCCAGCAGTGACCAACGGACTAGCGGCTACAATGAGCAGTTCTTC,CASSDQRTSGYNEQFF
TRBJ2-7,.,TRBV9,TRBD2,TGTGCCAGCAGCGTAGGACTAGCGGGAGACGGTTACGAGCAGTACTTC,CASSVGLAGDGYEQYF
TRBJ2-5,.,TRBV20-1,.,TGCAGTGCTCACTCCGAGACCCAGTACTTC,CSAHSETQYF
TRBJ2-7,.,TRBV7-9,TRBD2,TGTGCCAGCAGCCAACGGAGGGCTAGCGGGAGGGGTGAGCAGTACTTC,CASSQRRASGRGEQYF
TRBJ2-3,.,TRBV18,.,TGTGCCAGCTCACCCCTAAACCAGCCTGTTGAAGGAGACACAGATACGCAGTATTTT,CASSPLNQPVEGDTDTQYF
TRBJ2-5,.,TRBV4-2,.,TGTGCCAGCAGCTGGAGCCTAGCAGAGCAGACCCAGTACTTC,CASSWSLAEQTQYF
TRBJ2-1,.,TRBV5-1,TRBD2,TGCGCCAGCAGCCTATCCGGGACTAGCTCCTACAATGAGCAGTTCTTC,CASSLSGTSSYNEQFF
TRBJ2-2,.,TRBV27,.,TGTGCCAGCACCTCGGGGTGGAACACCGGGGAGCTGTTTTTT,CASTSGWNTGELFF
TRBJ2-3,.,TRBV11-2,.,TGTGCCAGCAGCCTTCGGTCAGGGGATGATACAGATACGCAGTATTTT,CASSLRSGDDTDTQYF
TRBJ2-2,few,TRBV24-1,TRBD1,TGTGCCACCAGTGACCGGGACAGTGACACCGGGGAGCTGTTTTTT,CATSDRDSDTGELFF
TRBJ1-2,.,TRBV28,TRBD1,TGTGCCAGCAGTTTCCCCCTTGACAGGGGTCGAGGCTACACCTTC,CASSFPLDRGRGYTF
TRBJ2-1,.,TRBV5-1,.,TGCGCCAGCAGCCTTACTATAGCCCCAAATGAGCAGTTCTTC,CASSLTIAPNEQFF
TRBJ2-7,.,TRBV3-1/TRBV3-2,.,TGTGCCAGCAGCCAAGCAGGATCACCCAACGAGCAGTACTTC,CASSQAGSPNEQYF
TRBJ1-4,.,TRBV28,.,TGTGCCAGCAGTTTACAGGTTCCCAGAACAACTAATGAAAAACTGTTTTTT,CASSLQVPRTTNEKLFF
TRBJ1-5,.,TRBV6-5,.,TGTGCCAGCAGAGGGGGGGCGTTAGGCAATCAGCCCCAGCATTTT,CASRGGALGNQPQHF
TRBJ2-3,.,TRBV5-4,.,TGTGCCAGCAGCCCCCGTAACGGGCCGGGAGCACGAACGCAGTATTTT,CASSPRNGPGARTQYF
TRBJ1-2,.,TRBV6-5,.,TGTGCCGCCGGGAGCGGGCAGGGACTTGGCTACACCTTC,CAAGSGQGLGYTF
TRBJ2-5,.,TRBV2,TRBD2,TGTGCCAGCAGCCTCCGGACTAGCGGAGCCACCCAGTACTTC,CASSLRTSGATQYF
TRBJ2-7,once,TRBV21-1,.,TGTGCCAGCAGTAGTGGCGGGGAGCAGTACTTC,CASSSGGEQYF
TRBJ1-6,few,TRBV7-3,TRBD1,TGTGCCAGCAGCACGGGGGGACAGGCAAATTCACCCCTCCACTTT,CASSTGGQANSPLHF
TRBJ1-2,.,TRBV30,TRBD1,TGTGCCTGGAGCGGACAGGGGGCGAACTATGGCTACACCTTC,CAWSGQGANYGYTF
TRBJ2-1,once,TRBV12-5,TRBD1,TGTGCTAGTGGCTTACCTGGACAGGGGGGCAACAATGAGCAGTTCTTC,CASGLPGQGGNNEQFF
TRBJ2-5,.,TRBV6-5,TRBD1,TGTGCCAGCACTCAAATCCGGGACAGAGGGGAGACCCAGTACTTC,CASTQIRDRGETQYF
TRBJ1-5,.,TRBV2,.,TGTGCCAGCACGAAGGGGGGGGGAACGGGCGCCCAGCCCCAGCATTTT,CASTKGGGTGAQPQHF
TRBJ1-5,.,TRBV5-5,TRBD1,TGTGCCAGCAGTTGGGGACAGGCGATTTCCAATCAGCCCCAGCATTTT,CASSWGQAISNQPQHF
TRBJ2-3,.,TRBV7-2,.,TGTGCCAGCAGCTTACGCAGGCTCGGCACAGATACGCAGTATTTT,CASSLRRLGTDTQYF
TRBJ2-7,.,TRBV6-5,.,TGTGCCAGCAGCAACAGGGGGGGCTACGAGCAGTACTTC,CASSNRGGYEQYF
TRBJ2-3,few,TRBV30,TRBD2,TGTGCCTGGAGTGTCCAGGCGGGAGGCCCCGATACGCAGTATTTT,CAWSVQAGGPDTQYF
TRBJ2-7,.,TRBV5-5,TRBD2,TGTGCCAGCAGCTACTTAGCGGCGGGAGGCTACGAGCAGTACTTC,CASSYLAAGGYEQYF
TRBJ2-7,.,TRBV7-9,.,TGTGCCACGGGTCACCAGTACGAGCAGTACTTC,CATGHQYEQYF
TRBJ2-7,.,TRBV12-3/TRBV12-4,TRBD2,TGTGCCAGCAGCGGGAGGGGTCCGAGGGAGCAGTACTTC,CASSGRGPREQYF
TRBJ2-1,.,TRBV7-8,.,TGTGCCAGCAGCTTAGCGTCGGTGCCCCAGCAGTTCTTC,CASSLASVPQQFF
TRBJ2-3,.,TRBV4-2,TRBD2,TGTGCCAGCAGCCCATTTACTAGTGGGCTAGCGGCAGATACGCAGTATTTT,CASSPFTSGLAADTQYF
TRBJ2-7,.,TRBV29-1,.,TGCAGCACGGGGGCTGGTGGCGAGCAGTACTTC,CSTGAGGEQYF
TRBJ1-1,.,TRBV7-9,.,TGTGCCAGCAGCCCCTTAGGCCCAGCGTTCGAAGCTTTCTTT,CASSPLGPAFEAFF
TRBJ2-2,.,TRBV11-2,TRBD2,TGTGCCAGCAGCACTCATAGCGGGACGAACACCGGGGAGCTGTTTTTT,CASSTHSGTNTGELFF
TRBJ2-1,.,TRBV25-1,TRBD2,TGTGCCAGCAGAGGGAGCGGGAGGGCCCCCAATGAGCAGTTCTTC,CASRGSGRAPNEQFF
TRBJ2-7,few,TRBV9,TRBD2,TGTGCCAGCAGCGAACGTGTTAGCGGGTCCTACGAGCAGTACTTC,CASSERVSGSYEQYF
TRBJ1-1,.,TRBV18,TRBD1,TGTGCCAGCTCGGCTGGACAGGGGGTTGGGAACACTGAAGCTTTCTTT,CASSAGQGVGNTEAFF
TRBJ2-1,.,TRBV7-8,TRBD2,TGTGCCAGCAGCCCCTATTCTAGCGGGGGCTTCTACAATGAGCAGTTCTTC,CASSPYSSGGFYNEQFF